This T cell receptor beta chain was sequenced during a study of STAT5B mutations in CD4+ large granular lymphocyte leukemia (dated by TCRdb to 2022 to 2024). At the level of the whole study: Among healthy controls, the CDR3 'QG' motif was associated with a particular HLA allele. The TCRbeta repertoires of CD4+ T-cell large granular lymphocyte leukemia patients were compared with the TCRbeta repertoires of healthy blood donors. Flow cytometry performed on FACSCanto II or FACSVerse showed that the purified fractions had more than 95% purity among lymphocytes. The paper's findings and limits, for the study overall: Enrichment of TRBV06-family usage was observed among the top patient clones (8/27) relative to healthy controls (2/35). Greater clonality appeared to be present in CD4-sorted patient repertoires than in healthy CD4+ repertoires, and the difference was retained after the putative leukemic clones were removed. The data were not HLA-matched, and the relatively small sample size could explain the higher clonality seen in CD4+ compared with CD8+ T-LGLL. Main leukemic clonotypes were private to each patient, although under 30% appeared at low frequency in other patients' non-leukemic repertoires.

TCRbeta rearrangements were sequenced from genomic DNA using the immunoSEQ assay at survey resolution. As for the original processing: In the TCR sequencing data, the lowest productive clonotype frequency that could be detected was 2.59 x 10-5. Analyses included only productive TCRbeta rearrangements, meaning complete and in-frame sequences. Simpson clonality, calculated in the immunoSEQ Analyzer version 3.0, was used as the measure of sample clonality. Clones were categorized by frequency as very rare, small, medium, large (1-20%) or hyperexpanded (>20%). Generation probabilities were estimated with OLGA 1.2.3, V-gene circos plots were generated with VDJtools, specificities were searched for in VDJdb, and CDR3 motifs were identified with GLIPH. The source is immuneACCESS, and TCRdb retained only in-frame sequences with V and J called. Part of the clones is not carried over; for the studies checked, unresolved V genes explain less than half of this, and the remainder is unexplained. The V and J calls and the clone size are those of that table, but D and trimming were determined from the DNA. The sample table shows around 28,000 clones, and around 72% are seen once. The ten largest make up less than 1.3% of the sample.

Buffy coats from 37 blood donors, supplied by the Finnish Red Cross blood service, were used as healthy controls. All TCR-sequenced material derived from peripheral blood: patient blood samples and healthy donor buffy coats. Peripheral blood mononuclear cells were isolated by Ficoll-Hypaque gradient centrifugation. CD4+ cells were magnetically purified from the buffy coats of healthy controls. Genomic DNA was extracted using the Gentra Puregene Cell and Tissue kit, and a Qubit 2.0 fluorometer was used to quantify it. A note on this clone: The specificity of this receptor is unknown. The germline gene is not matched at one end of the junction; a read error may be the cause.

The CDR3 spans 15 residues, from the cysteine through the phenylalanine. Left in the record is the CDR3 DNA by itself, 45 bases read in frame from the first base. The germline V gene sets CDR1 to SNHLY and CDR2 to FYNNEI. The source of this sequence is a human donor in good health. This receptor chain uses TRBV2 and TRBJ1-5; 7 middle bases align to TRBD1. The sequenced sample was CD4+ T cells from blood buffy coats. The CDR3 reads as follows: CASREGTAPNQPQHF. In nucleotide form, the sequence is TGTGCCAGCAGGGAAGGGACAGCCCCTAATCAGCCCCAGCATTTT. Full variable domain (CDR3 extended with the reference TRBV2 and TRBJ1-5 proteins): EPEVTQTPSHQVTQMGQEVILRCVPISNHLYFYWYRQILGQKVEFLVSFYNNEISEKSEIFDDQFSVERPDGSNFTLKIRSTKLEDSAMYFCASREGTAPNQPQHFGDGTRLSIL.